These 8 T cell receptor beta chains share one sample of origin, sequenced in a study of CD8+ T cells in alopecia areata. Sample treatment: oral pan-JAK inhibitor, 5-10 mg twice daily. RNA was isolated and reverse transcribed to cDNA, the sequencing template. Sequenced by immunoSEQ multiplex PCR; TCRdb stores in-frame clones only, minus some. Seen here are some 170,000 clones, about 54% observed once, and the top ten hold 16%. The sample in question was CD4+ T cells sorted from blood, obtained at approximately week 61, from a patient treated with tofacitinib. These receptors all stem from a human donor with alopecia areata.

The rearrangement links TRBV30 to TRBJ1-4, with a possible D match to TRBD1 (6 bases). V was clipped by 2 bases and J by 11 bases, with 15 bases between them. The CDR3 totals 13 residues. Germline CDR1 GTSNPN, CDR2 SVGIG (reference sequence). The chain's CDR3 is CAWSIGGAEKLFF. The DNA for the CDR3 is TGTGCCTGGAGTATTGGGGGGGCTGAGAAACTGTTTTTT.

The chain links TRBV10-2 to TRBJ2-4; TRBD2 might be the D (5 bases). CDR3 length: 12 residues. The V gene lost 6 bases and the J gene lost 5 bases, with 8 bases spanning the gap. Germline CDR1 is WSHSY and CDR2 is SAAADI. CDR3 nucleotide sequence: TGCGCCAGCAGGGGAGTAGAAAACATTCAGTACTTC. It codes for CASRGVENIQYF.

The chain couples TRBV15 to TRBJ2-3; D may match TRBD1 or TRBD2 (5 bases each). Deletions cut 0 bases from V and 4 bases from J, with 11 bases between. Looked up from germline, CDR1 is LNHNV and CDR2 is YYDKDF (reference sequence). This CDR3 contains 15 residues. CDR3 DNA sequence: TGTGCCACCAGCAGAGAGTTGGGGGTGGCAGATACGCAGTATTTT. Encoded protein: CATSRELGVADTQYF. The whole variable domain, remainder taken from reference TRBV15 and TRBJ2-3, is DAMVIQNPRYQVTQFGKPVTLSCSQTLNHNVMYWYQQKSSQAPKLLFHYYDKDFNNEADTPDNFQSRRPNTSFCFLDIRSPGLGDTAMYLCATSRELGVADTQYFGPGTRLTVL.

This clone came up a few times. Other DNA variants within this sample encode the same CDR3. The CDR3 is CAWSGRTSNQPQHF. The CDR3 region has the DNA TGTGCCTGGAGTGGTCGGACCAGCAATCAGCCCCAGCATTTT. V and J are TRBV30 and TRBJ1-5; D unresolved. CDR1 GTSNPN and CDR2 SVGIG come from the germline V gene (reference sequence). V was clipped by 1 base and J by 1 base, with 8 bases between them. The CDR3 extends over 14 amino acids.

The V gene is TRBV7-9, the J gene TRBJ1-2; TRBD1 matches 7 bases. The CDR3 consists of 16 residues. Germline CDR1 and CDR2: SEHNR and FQNEAQ (reference sequence). Trimming at V came to 1 base and at J to 8 bases, leaving 13 bases not matched to a gene. The DNA of the CDR3 is TGTGCCAGCAGCTTAGGGGGGACAGCTTCTCTTGCGGGCTACACCTTC. Its translation: CASSLGGTASLAGYTF. Based on the CDR3 plus reference TRBV7-9 and TRBJ1-2, the full variable domain is DTGVSQNPRHKITKRGQNVTFRCDPISEHNRLYWYRQTLGQGPEFLTYFQNEAQLEKSRLLSDRFSAERPKGSFSTLEIQRTEQGDSAMYLCASSLGGTASLAGYTFGSGTRLTVV.

The rearrangement links TRBV27 to TRBJ2-5, with TRBD2 identical over 9 bases. Germline V gives CDR1 MNHEY, CDR2 SMNVEV (reference sequence). Trimming at V came to 5 bases and at J to 4 bases, leaving 20 bases not matched to a gene. The CDR3 is 19 residues long. The CDR3, as DNA: TGTGCCAGCAGTCCACCCCCCCTAGCGGGGCCCGATAGGGTAGAGACCCAGTACTTC. Protein: CASSPPPLAGPDRVETQYF.

DNA of the CDR3: TGTGCCAGCAGTTCGAAGCCCCGTGAAGAGTACTTC. Amino acid sequence: CASSSKPREEYF. V is TRBV28 and J is TRBJ2-7, with no clear D. The CDR3 is 12 residues long. V was pared by 4 bases and J by 11 bases, with 15 bases between. Per germline, CDR1 MDHEN and CDR2 SYDVKM.

The V gene is TRBV5-4, the J gene TRBJ2-1; weak D call: TRBD2 (6 bases). Trimming shortened V by 2 bases and J by 6 bases, and 12 bases separated the two germline ends. The germline V gene has CDR1 SGHNT and CDR2 YYREEE (reference sequence). CDR3 length: 14 residues. CDR3 sequence reads: CASSFGTPPNEQFF. CDR3 bases: TGTGCCAGCAGCTTCGGGACTCCCCCCAATGAGCAGTTCTTC.